Following are 7 T cell receptor beta chains from one sample sequenced in a study of technical replicates of blood from a handful of donors. The data were produced by immunoSEQ multiplex PCR, yet TCRdb's version contains in-frame clones alone and is incomplete. This sample has tens of thousands of clones, with more than 90% found just once. The sequencing input was T cells isolated from PBMCs. These receptors all come from a human donor in good health.

V usage is TRBV11-2 and J usage is TRBJ1-1; no clear D gene. This CDR3 contains 12 residues. V was trimmed by 1 base and J by 7 bases, leaving 7 bases between them. Germline V gene lookup returns CDR1 SGHAT and CDR2 FQNNGV. DNA of the CDR3: TGTGCCAGCAGCTTAGGCGGAGATGAAGCTTTCTTT. It yields the protein CASSLGGDEAFF. Together with reference TRBV11-2 and TRBJ1-1, the CDR3 gives the full variable domain: EAGVAQSPRYKIIEKRQSVAFWCNPISGHATLYWYQQILGQGPKLLIQFQNNGVVDDSQLPKDRFSAERLKGVDSTLKIQPAKLEDSAVYLCASSLGGDEAFFGQGTRLTVV.

The chain links TRBV11-3 to TRBJ1-1; possibly TRBD1 for D (5 bases). This CDR3 spans 16 amino acids. The V gene lost 1 base and the J gene lost 4 bases, with 16 bases spanning the gap. CDR1 is SGHNT and CDR2 is YENEEA in the germline V gene. CDR3 sequence reads: CASSLAPQGLGTEAFF. The CDR3 coding sequence is TGTGCCAGCAGCTTAGCTCCCCAGGGCTTGGGCACTGAAGCTTTCTTT.

This chain joins TRBV9 and TRBJ2-2, with D possibly TRBD1 on 7 matching bases. This CDR3 spans 15 amino acids. Germline values: CDR1 SGDLS, CDR2 YYNGEE. Deletions cut 0 bases from V and 4 bases from J, with 10 bases between. The CDR3: CASSVGQGGTGELFF. The CDR3 DNA sequence: TGTGCCAGCAGCGTAGGACAGGGAGGCACCGGGGAGCTGTTTTTT. Based on the CDR3 plus reference TRBV9 and TRBJ2-2, the full variable domain is DSGVTQTPKHLITATGQRVTLRCSPRSGDLSVYWYQQSLDQGLQFLIQYYNGEERAKGNILERFSAQQFPDLHSELNLSSLELGDSALYFCASSVGQGGTGELFFGEGSRLTVL.

The J gene is TRBJ2-5, the V gene TRBV14, with unresolved D. The germline V gene encodes CDR1 SGHDN and CDR2 FVKESK. Trimming pared 0 bases from V and 4 bases from J, leaving 3 bases between. There are 12 residues in the CDR3. CDR3 loop: CASSQERETQYF. DNA for the CDR3: TGTGCCAGCAGCCAAGAGAGAGAGACCCAGTACTTC.

V and J are TRBV2 and TRBJ1-3; TRBD1 matches at 8 bases. J gave up 2 bases and V 4 bases, and 1 base lay outside the gene matches. Looked up from germline, CDR1 is SNHLY and CDR2 is FYNNEI. The CDR3 is made up of 14 amino acids. The CDR3 loop reads CASSGQGTGNTIYF. Written as DNA, the CDR3 is TGTGCCAGCAGTGGACAGGGGACTGGAAACACCATATATTTT.

The chain carries TRBV15 and TRBJ1-2; D is unclear. V lost 3 bases and J lost 0, with 14 bases in between. Germline-derived CDR1 and CDR2 are LNHNV and YYDKDF (reference sequence). The CDR3 totals 16 residues. In nucleotides, the CDR3 is TGTGCCACCAGCAGTATATTACTACCAGCTAACTATGGCTACACCTTC. It yields the protein CATSSILLPANYGYTF.

The chain recombines TRBV19 with TRBJ1-2; 9 nucleotides align to TRBD1. This CDR3 is built from 13 residues. V was clipped by 3 bases and J by 8 bases; unmatched bases: 4. Germline V lookup: CDR1 LNHDA, CDR2 SQIVND (reference sequence). CDR3 nucleotide sequence: TGTGCCAGTAGTATTGGACAGGGGATAGGCTACACCTTC. This encodes CASSIGQGIGYTF.